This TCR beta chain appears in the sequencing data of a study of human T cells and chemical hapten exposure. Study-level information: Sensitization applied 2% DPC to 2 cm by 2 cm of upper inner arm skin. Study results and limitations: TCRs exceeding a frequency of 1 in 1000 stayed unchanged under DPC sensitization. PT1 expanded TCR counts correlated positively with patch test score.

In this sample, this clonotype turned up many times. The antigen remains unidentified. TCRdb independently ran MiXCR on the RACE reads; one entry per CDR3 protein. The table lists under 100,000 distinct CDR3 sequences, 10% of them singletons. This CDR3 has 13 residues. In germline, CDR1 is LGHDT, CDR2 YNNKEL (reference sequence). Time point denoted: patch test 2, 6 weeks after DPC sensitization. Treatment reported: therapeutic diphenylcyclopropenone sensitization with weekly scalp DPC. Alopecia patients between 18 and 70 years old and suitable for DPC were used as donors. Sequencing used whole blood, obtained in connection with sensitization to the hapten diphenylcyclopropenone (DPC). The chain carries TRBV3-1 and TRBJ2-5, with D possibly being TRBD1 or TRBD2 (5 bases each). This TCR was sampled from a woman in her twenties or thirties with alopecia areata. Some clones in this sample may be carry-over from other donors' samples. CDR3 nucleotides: TGTGCGAGCCATAGGGACGGACAAGAGACCCAGTACTTC. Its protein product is CASHRDGQETQYF.